This is a list of T cell receptor beta chains from one sample in a study of CD8 T cells in Susac syndrome. One entry per CDR3 protein results from TCRdb running MiXCR on the immunoSEQ multiplex PCR reads. The table shows about 130,000 distinct CDR3 sequences, with about 94% occurring only once. The sample comprised CD4+ T cells from PBMCs. These receptors all stem from a human donor with multiple sclerosis. Both conserved end residues are part of each CDR3. D genes are given only for firm matches. Expanded clones get a size class; other rows say once, few or many, or leave the size out.

d_gene,j_gene,abundance,len,v_gene,CDR3nt,CDR3aa
-,TRBJ2-5,-,15,TRBV7-2,TGTGCCAGCAGCCCGCGAACGGGAGCTCAAGAGACCCAGTACTTC,CASSPRTGAQETQYF
TRBD2,TRBJ2-3,-,14,TRBV6-4,TGTGCCAGCAGTCAAGCGGGAGGGCGCGATACGCAGTATTTT,CASSQAGGRDTQYF
TRBD2,TRBJ2-5,few,14,TRBV5-1,TGCGCCAGCCGACTAGCGGGAAGACAAGAGACCCAGTACTTC,CASRLAGRQETQYF
-,TRBJ1-2,-,13,TRBV12-3/TRBV12-4,TGTGCCAGCAGTTGGTCGTTGAGGGTCGGCTACACCTTC,CASSWSLRVGYTF
TRBD1,TRBJ1-2,-,12,TRBV19,TGTGCCAGTAGTATAGAGGACAGGGAGAACACCTTC,CASSIEDRENTF
-,TRBJ1-5,-,15,TRBV4-2,TGTGCCAGCAGCCAAGAAACAGGGCGCAATCAGCCCCAGCATTTT,CASSQETGRNQPQHF
TRBD1,TRBJ2-7,-,13,TRBV29-1,TGCAGCGTTGAAGGACAGGGAGCCTACGAGCAGTACTTC,CSVEGQGAYEQYF
-,TRBJ1-1,-,13,TRBV10-2,TGCGCCAGCAGGTTGACGGAGAACACTGAAGCTTTCTTT,CASRLTENTEAFF
TRBD2,TRBJ2-5,-,14,TRBV12-3/TRBV12-4,TGTGCCAGCAGCCTTTGGGGGGGAGGGGAGACCCAGTACTTC,CASSLWGGGETQYF
TRBD2,TRBJ2-2,-,16,TRBV7-2,TGTGCCAGCAGCCAGCAAGCGGGGGGATACACCGGGGAGCTGTTTTTT,CASSQQAGGYTGELFF
-,TRBJ2-7,-,14,TRBV7-6,TGTGCCAGCAGCTTGGCTCGGGGATTGGGGGAGCAGTACTTC,CASSLARGLGEQYF
-,TRBJ2-1,-,13,TRBV20-1,TGCAGTGCTAGAAAGTCCTCCTACAATGAGCAGTTCTTC,CSARKSSYNEQFF
-,TRBJ1-1,-,14,TRBV30,TGTGCCTGGGGACTCGGCGTCCCGGGCACTGAAGCTTTCTTT,CAWGLGVPGTEAFF
TRBD1,TRBJ2-5,-,14,TRBV5-1,TGCGCCAGCAGCCTGGGACAGCTCCAAGAGACCCAGTACTTC,CASSLGQLQETQYF
-,TRBJ2-2,-,16,TRBV19,TGTGCCAGTAGTATCATGAGGAACACGAACACCGGGGAGCTGTTTTTT,CASSIMRNTNTGELFF
TRBD1,TRBJ2-7,-,15,TRBV11-2,TGTGCCAGCAGGACGTTTCGGGACAGGATCTACGAGCAGTACTTC,CASRTFRDRIYEQYF
-,TRBJ1-2,-,13,TRBV24-1,TGTGCCACCAGTCGGGGGCTAAATTATGGCTACACCTTC,CATSRGLNYGYTF
-,TRBJ1-3,-,14,TRBV5-6,TGTGCCAGCAGCTTGGACACGGGAGGAAACACCATATATTTT,CASSLDTGGNTIYF
-,TRBJ2-1,-,13,TRBV30,TGTGCCTGGAGGGGAGGACTGTACAATGAGCAGTTCTTC,CAWRGGLYNEQFF
-,TRBJ1-2,-,13,TRBV4-3,TGCGCCAGCAGCCCCCGGGGGGGGGATGGCTACACCTTC,CASSPRGGDGYTF
-,TRBJ1-1,-,12,TRBV30,TGTGCCTGGACAGGCGGGAACACTGAAGCTTTCTTT,CAWTGGNTEAFF
-,TRBJ1-1,-,13,TRBV30,TGTGCCTGGAGCCTAGGGGGGGACACTGAAGCTTTCTTT,CAWSLGGDTEAFF
TRBD1,TRBJ2-7,-,13,TRBV30,TGTGCCTGGAGTTCACAGGGGGTTTACGAGCAGTACTTC,CAWSSQGVYEQYF
-,TRBJ1-5,-,15,TRBV9,TGTGCCAGCAGCGCAGGACCTTATAGCAATCAGCCCCAGCATTTT,CASSAGPYSNQPQHF
-,TRBJ2-3,-,13,TRBV18,TGTGCCAGCGCCCGAACAAGCACAGATACGCAGTATTTT,CASARTSTDTQYF
-,TRBJ1-1,-,13,TRBV6-2/TRBV6-3,TGTGCCAGCAAGCTCAGGGATAACACTGAAGCTTTCTTT,CASKLRDNTEAFF
-,TRBJ1-1,-,13,TRBV29-1,TGCAGCGTTGCAAGGGAAATGAACACTGAAGCTTTCTTT,CSVAREMNTEAFF
-,TRBJ2-7,-,13,TRBV6-2/TRBV6-3,TGTGCCAGCAGTAGGGACTCCGCCTACGAGCAGTACTTC,CASSRDSAYEQYF
-,TRBJ1-1,once,13,TRBV3-1,TGTGCCGTCAGAGGTTCGGAGAACTATGAAGCTTTCTTT,CAVRGSENYEAFF
-,TRBJ1-1,-,13,TRBV6-2/TRBV6-3,TGTGCCAGCAGTAAAGAGACAGGAAGTGAAGCTTTCTTT,CASSKETGSEAFF
TRBD1,TRBJ2-6,-,18,TRBV7-3,TGTGCCAGCAGCCTCGCCCCAGGGGGCGCGTCTGGGGCCAACGTCCTGACTTTC,CASSLAPGGASGANVLTF
-,TRBJ1-5,-,14,TRBV6-2/TRBV6-3,TGTGCCAGCATTAGGAGGCGAGGCAATCAGCCCCAGCATTTT,CASIRRRGNQPQHF
-,TRBJ1-2,-,14,TRBV29-1,TGCAGCGTTGTGACCCTTCAAGCTAACTATGGCTACACCTTC,CSVVTLQANYGYTF
TRBD2,TRBJ2-5,once,16,TRBV5-1,TGCGCCAGCAGCTTGGACGGGAGGCCCCCCAAGAAGACCCAGTACTTC,CASSLDGRPPKKTQYF
-,TRBJ1-1,-,14,TRBV5-4,TGTGCCAGCAGCCCCCAGTTCGGGAACACTGAAGCTTTCTTT,CASSPQFGNTEAFF
-,TRBJ2-7,-,18,TRBV6-5,TGTGCCAGCAGTTACTCGCCCTTCGTCGTTCAGAGCCATTTGGAGCAGTACTTC,CASSYSPFVVQSHLEQYF
TRBD1,TRBJ2-2,once,15,TRBV19,TGTGCCAGTAAAGAGACAGGGCTCAACACCGGGGAGCTGTTTTTT,CASKETGLNTGELFF
-,TRBJ1-2,-,16,TRBV18,TGTGCCAGCTCACCAAGAAGTCAGGGACATAACTATGGCTACACCTTC,CASSPRSQGHNYGYTF
-,TRBJ1-5,-,14,TRBV6-6,TGTGCCAGCAGCAACAGGGATAGCAATCAGCCCCAGCATTTT,CASSNRDSNQPQHF
-,TRBJ1-1,-,13,TRBV6-6,TGTGCCAGCAGTTCCCGGGGCCGCGTTGAAGCTTTCTTT,CASSSRGRVEAFF
-,TRBJ1-5,-,15,TRBV12-3/TRBV12-4,TGTGCCAGCAGTTTAAACGGGGGGAGCAATCAGCCCCAGCATTTT,CASSLNGGSNQPQHF
-,TRBJ1-2,-,13,TRBV27,TGTGCCACCTCCGAAGGCCGGGGCTATGGCTACACCTTC,CATSEGRGYGYTF
TRBD1,TRBJ2-7,-,13,TRBV12-3/TRBV12-4,TGTGCCACCCAGGGACAGGGGGTCCACGAGCAGTACTTC,CATQGQGVHEQYF
-,TRBJ2-1,-,14,TRBV29-1,TGCAGCGTTGGCCAGTCAAGGGCCTACAATGAGCAGTTCTTC,CSVGQSRAYNEQFF
-,TRBJ1-2,-,12,TRBV12-3/TRBV12-4,TGTGCCAGCAGTTTTTCCCGGGGGCTATTCACCTTC,CASSFSRGLFTF